Included here is one TCR beta chain sequence, with context. The CDR3 contains 15 residues. V lost 2 bases and J lost 1; bases outside the gene matches: 3. Germline V CDR1 and CDR2: SGHAT, FQNNGV. These data are taken from a study of control samples from healthy donors and cancer patients. The data were produced by immunoSEQ multiplex PCR, yet TCRdb's version contains in-frame clones alone and is incomplete. Here the sample spans some 110,000 clones, 88% being singletons. Material for sequencing was blood. The chain employs TRBV11-2 and TRBJ2-7, with 9 bases that match TRBD1. The source is a woman between 65 and 79 years old in good health. The CDR3 coding sequence is TGTGCCAGCAGCTTATTACAGGGGGCATCCTACGAGCAGTACTTC. It codes for CASSLLQGASYEQYF.